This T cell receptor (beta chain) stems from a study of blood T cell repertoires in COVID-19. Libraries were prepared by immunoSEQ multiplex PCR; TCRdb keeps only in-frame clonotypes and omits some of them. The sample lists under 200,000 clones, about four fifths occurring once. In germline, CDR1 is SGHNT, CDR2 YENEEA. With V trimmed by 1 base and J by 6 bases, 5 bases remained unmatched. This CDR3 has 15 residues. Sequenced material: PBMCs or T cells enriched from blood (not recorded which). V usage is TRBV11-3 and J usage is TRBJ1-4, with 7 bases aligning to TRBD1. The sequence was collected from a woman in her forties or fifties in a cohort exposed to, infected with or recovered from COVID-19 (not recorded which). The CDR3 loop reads CASSLVYQGDEKLFF. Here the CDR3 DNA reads TGTGCCAGCAGCTTAGTTTACCAGGGGGATGAAAAACTGTTTTTT.